This T cell receptor beta chain was sequenced during a study of blood T cell repertoires in COVID-19. CDR1 is SEHNR, CDR2 FQNEAQ, per germline (reference sequence). V was trimmed by 5 bases and J by 6 bases, leaving 20 bases between them. The CDR3 has 16 amino acids. The assay was immunoSEQ multiplex PCR, and TCRdb's table has in-frame clones only and misses some. The repertoire has 150,000 to 200,000 clones, around 90% of them found once; the top ten carry roughly 9%. Sample: PBMCs or T cells enriched from blood (not recorded which). The V call is TRBV7-9, the J call TRBJ1-5, with a tentative D call TRBD1 (5 bases). The source of this sequence is a woman younger than 35 who had recovered from COVID-19. The CDR3 DNA reads as TGTGCCAGCAGCCGATTTTACCAGGGTGTGGGTCAGCCCCAGCATTTT. Protein sequence: CASSRFYQGVGQPQHF.